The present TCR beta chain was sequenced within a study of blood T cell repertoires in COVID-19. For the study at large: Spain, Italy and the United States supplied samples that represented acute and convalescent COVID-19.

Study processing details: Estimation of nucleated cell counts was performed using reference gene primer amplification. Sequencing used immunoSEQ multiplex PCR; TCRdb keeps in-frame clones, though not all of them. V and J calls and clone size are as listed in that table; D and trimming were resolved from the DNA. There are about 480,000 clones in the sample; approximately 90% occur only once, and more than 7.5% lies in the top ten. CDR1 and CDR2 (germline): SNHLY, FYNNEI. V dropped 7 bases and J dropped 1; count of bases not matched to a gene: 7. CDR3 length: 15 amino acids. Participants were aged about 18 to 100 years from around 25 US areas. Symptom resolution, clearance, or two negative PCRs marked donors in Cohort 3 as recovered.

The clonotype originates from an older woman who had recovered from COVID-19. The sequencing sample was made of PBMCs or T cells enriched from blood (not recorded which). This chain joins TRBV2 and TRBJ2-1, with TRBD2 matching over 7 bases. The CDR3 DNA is TGTGCCAGCATGGGGAGGGGTTCGTCCTACAATGAGCAGTTCTTC. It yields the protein CASMGRGSSYNEQFF.